Listed below are T cell receptor beta chains from one sample, sequenced in a study of cytomegalovirus exposure and HLA in healthy donors. TCRdb's table, derived via immunoSEQ multiplex PCR, lists solely in-frame clones and lacks some. The sample shows 150,000 to 200,000 clones, 77% of them seen only once. Material: PBMCs. These receptors were taken from a man aged 18 to 30 in good health and CMV-seronegative. Both conserved end residues are part of each CDR3. The order of the fields is clone size, D gene, J gene, V gene, CDR3 protein, CDR3 DNA. The D gene is left open where the match is weak. A row's size may be missing; if present it is once, few, many or a size class.

>-|TRBD1|TRBJ1-4|TRBV19
CASRTRTGSNEKLFF
TGTGCCAGTAGAACCCGGACAGGGTCCAATGAAAAACTGTTTTTT
>-|TRBD1|TRBJ2-7|TRBV7-9
CASSLAGGCEQYF
TGTGCCAGCAGCCTAGCAGGGGGCTGCGAGCAGTACTTC
>-|TRBD1|TRBJ1-1|TRBV30
CAWSVLDRAAFF
TGTGCCTGGAGTGTTTTGGACAGGGCCGCTTTCTTT
>few|TRBD1|TRBJ1-5|TRBV2
CASSALLGGVSNQPQHF
TGTGCCAGCAGTGCGCTTTTAGGGGGCGTGAGCAATCAGCCCCAGCATTTT
>-|TRBD2|TRBJ2-7|TRBV7-8
CASSKTGLAAYEQYF
TGTGCCAGCAGCAAGACGGGACTAGCCGCCTACGAGCAGTACTTC
>once|-|TRBJ2-1|TRBV15
CATSTLGGGQFF
TGTGCCACCAGCACCCTAGGTGGCGGGCAGTTCTTC
>once|TRBD2|TRBJ2-1|TRBV4-3
CASSHQLAAGYNEQFF
TGCGCCAGCAGCCACCAACTAGCGGCCGGTTACAATGAGCAGTTCTTC
>-|-|TRBJ1-3|TRBV13
CASSSESPRSGNTIYF
TGTGCCAGCAGCTCCGAGTCCCCCCGCTCTGGAAACACCATATATTTT
>-|TRBD1|TRBJ2-2|TRBV11-3
CASSRTGPGELFF
TGTGCCAGCAGCAGGACAGGGCCCGGGGAGCTGTTTTTT
>-|-|TRBJ2-7|TRBV9
CASSVAYGYEQYF
TGTGCCAGCAGCGTAGCTTACGGTTACGAGCAGTACTTC
>-|TRBD2|TRBJ2-5|TRBV6-1
CASTRAGPPGETQYF
TGTGCCAGCACTCGAGCGGGACCTCCCGGAGAGACCCAGTACTTC
>-|TRBD2|TRBJ2-4|TRBV15
CATLEAREGSDENIQYF
TGTGCCACCCTAGAGGCGCGGGAGGGCTCAGATGAAAACATTCAGTACTTC
>-|TRBD2|TRBJ2-1|TRBV5-6
CASSTVGLAGNNEQFF
TGTGCCAGCAGCACGGTCGGGCTAGCGGGAAACAATGAGCAGTTCTTC
>-|TRBD2|TRBJ2-7|TRBV28
CASSHPSTSGPYEQYF
TGTGCCAGCAGCCACCCCTCGACTAGCGGGCCCTACGAGCAGTACTTC
>-|-|TRBJ1-2|TRBV7-9
CASRDSGSYGYTF
TGTGCCAGCAGAGACTCGGGGTCCTATGGCTACACCTTC
>-|TRBD1|TRBJ1-2|TRBV7-3
CASSLHPGQGMHGYTF
TGTGCCAGCAGCTTACATCCGGGACAGGGGATGCATGGCTACACCTTC
>many|-|TRBJ1-2|TRBV25-1
CASSEYGVRYTF
TGTGCCAGCAGTGAATACGGGGTTCGCTACACCTTC
>-|TRBD1|TRBJ1-4|TRBV11-3
CAISDRANEKLFF
TGTGCCATTTCAGACAGGGCTAATGAAAAACTGTTTTTT
>-|TRBD1|TRBJ1-2|TRBV30
CAWTAGRKGARGYTF
TGTGCCTGGACGGCCGGACGAAAGGGGGCCAGAGGCTACACCTTC
>-|TRBD2|TRBJ2-3|TRBV4-3
CASSPWLAERLADTQYF
TGCGCCAGCAGCCCCTGGCTAGCGGAACGGCTCGCAGATACGCAGTATTTT
>-|TRBD1|TRBJ1-2|TRBV27
CASSLSGTETNYGYTF
TGTGCCAGCAGTTTATCGGGGACAGAAACTAACTATGGCTACACCTTC
>once|-|TRBJ1-2|TRBV27
CASRQLTNYGYTF
TGTGCCAGCAGACAGCTAACTAACTATGGCTACACCTTC
>-|TRBD1|TRBJ1-3|TRBV29-1
CSVVKDRGGNTIYF
TGCAGCGTTGTGAAGGACAGGGGAGGAAACACCATATATTTT
>-|TRBD1|TRBJ2-5|TRBV5-1
CASSLTGNQETQYF
TGCGCCAGCAGCCTGACAGGGAACCAAGAGACCCAGTACTTC
>-|-|TRBJ1-3|TRBV30
CAWSEGWGPGNTIYF
TGTGCCTGGAGTGAAGGTTGGGGGCCGGGAAACACCATATATTTT
>-|-|TRBJ1-3|TRBV19
CASRGGGVAGNTIYF
TGTGCCTCTCGGGGAGGGGGAGTGGCTGGAAACACCATATATTTT
>-|-|TRBJ2-7|TRBV6-6
CASSKGQSSYEQYF
TGTGCCAGCAGCAAAGGACAGAGTTCCTACGAGCAGTACTTC
>-|TRBD1|TRBJ2-7|TRBV5-6
CASSLEQGRSYEQYF
TGTGCCAGCAGCTTGGAACAGGGGCGCTCCTACGAGCAGTACTTC
>-|-|TRBJ1-1|TRBV9
CASSVIGSGSTEAFF
TGTGCCAGCAGCGTAATCGGGAGTGGGAGCACTGAAGCTTTCTTT
>-|-|TRBJ1-4|TRBV2
CASSLQASTNEKLFF
TGTGCCAGCAGTCTACAGGCTTCAACTAATGAAAAACTGTTTTTT
>few|TRBD2|TRBJ2-1|TRBV2
CASSPSGYSYNEQFF
TGTGCCAGCAGTCCTAGCGGGTACTCCTACAATGAGCAGTTCTTC
>-|TRBD2|TRBJ2-5|TRBV2
CASSDRLAQETQYF
TGTGCCAGCAGTGACCGACTAGCCCAAGAGACCCAGTACTTC